Presented here are 20 T cell receptor beta chains from one specimen sequenced in a study of blood T cell repertoires in COVID-19 (dated by TCRdb to 2020 to 2022). Library preparation was by the immunoSEQ multiplex PCR assay. TCRdb re-hosts the immuneACCESS table, in-frame sequences only. Its copies lack some clones; in the studies checked, an unresolved V gene accounts for under half of them, and the cause for the rest is not known. This sample has about 190,000 clones in its table, and approximately 84% of those were observed once. In total, the top ten clones hold roughly 3% of the sample. Sequencing input: PBMCs or T cells enriched from blood (not recorded which). The receptor set was obtained from a woman under 40 who had recovered from COVID-19.

The chain uses TRBV27 and TRBJ2-1, with 9 bases fitting TRBD2. Germline V gene data show CDR1 as MNHEY and CDR2 as SMNVEV (reference sequence). This CDR3 contains 16 residues. Losses at the gene ends were 6 bases for V and 3 bases for J; bases not matched to a gene: 9. CDR3: CASRPLAGKGYNEQFF. CDR3 sequence (DNA): TGTGCCAGCAGACCTCTAGCGGGAAAGGGCTACAATGAGCAGTTCTTC.

The J gene is TRBJ2-7, the V gene TRBV7-3, with D possibly being TRBD1 (5 bases). Trimming removed 3 bases from V and 3 bases from J, with 9 bases in between. Germline-derived CDR1 and CDR2 are SGHTA and FQGTGA. The CDR3 totals 13 residues. In DNA, the CDR3 is TGTGCCAGCAGCTTCTCCGGACACTACGAGCAGTACTTC. It encodes CASSFSGHYEQYF.

The chain links TRBV28 to TRBJ2-5; possible D gene TRBD2, 5 bases. From germline, CDR1 is MDHEN and CDR2 SYDVKM. The germline V and J ends were trimmed by 7 bases and 3 bases, with 18 bases remaining between them. This CDR3 spans 15 amino acids. The CDR3 region has the DNA TGTGCCAGCACCCCCGGCGGGTACCCCAAAGAGACCCAGTACTTC. This sequence encodes CASTPGGYPKETQYF.

The V gene is TRBV27, the J gene TRBJ1-1; 8 bases line up with TRBD1. The germline CDR1 and CDR2 sequences are MNHEY and SMNVEV (reference sequence). Losses at the gene ends were 3 bases for V and 6 bases for J; bases not matched to a gene: 3. The CDR3 has 13 residues. CDR3 bases: TGTGCCAGCAGTTTCGGGACAGGTCCTGAAGCTTTCTTT. Protein sequence: CASSFGTGPEAFF.

The chain uses TRBV18 and TRBJ2-3; 10 bases match TRBD1. Germline CDR1 reads KGHSH; CDR2 reads LQKENI. Unmatched junction bases numbered 1, after V lost 2 bases and J lost 2 bases. The CDR3 length is 15 residues. The CDR3 DNA is TGTGCCAGCTCACCAGGGACAGGGGCCACAGATACGCAGTATTTT. It is translated as CASSPGTGATDTQYF. The complete variable domain, with remaining parts taken from reference TRBV18 and TRBJ2-3, reads NAGVMQNPRHLVRRRGQEARLRCSPMKGHSHVYWYRQLPEEGLKFMVYLQKENIIDESGMPKERFSAEFPKEGPSILRIQQVVRGDSAAYFCASSPGTGATDTQYFGPGTRLTVL.

The chain recombines TRBV16 with TRBJ2-2; 11 bases map to TRBD1. The CDR3 loop spans 17 amino acids. With 4 bases clipped from V and 4 bases from J, the junction kept 8 bases outside the gene matches. Germline V gene sequence: CDR1 KGHSY, CDR2 FQNENV. CDR3 nucleotide sequence: TGTGCCAGCAGCCCAAGGACAGGGGGCGCGAGCACCGGGGAGCTGTTTTTT. Its translation is CASSPRTGGASTGELFF.

Note on this clone: The same CDR3 is also encoded by other DNA sequences in this sample. The chain employs TRBV2 and TRBJ1-2, with D possibly TRBD1 on 6 matching bases. The CDR3 is 12 residues long. Germline CDR1 SNHLY, CDR2 FYNNEI. The V and J ends lost 5 bases and 5 bases respectively, with 9 bases between them. The CDR3 DNA follows: TGTGCCAGCAGTCCACAGGGTTATGGCTACACCTTC. Translating gives CASSPQGYGYTF. Based on the CDR3 plus reference TRBV2 and TRBJ1-2, the full variable domain is EPEVTQTPSHQVTQMGQEVILRCVPISNHLYFYWYRQILGQKVEFLVSFYNNEISEKSEIFDDQFSVERPDGSNFTLKIRSTKLEDSAMYFCASSPQGYGYTFGSGTRLTVV.

This sequence joins TRBV9 and TRBJ2-5; TRBD1 matches at 7 bases. In germline, CDR1 is SGDLS, CDR2 YYNGEE. The CDR3 totals 15 residues. V shed 4 bases, J shed 5 bases, and the junction held 11 bases outside the gene matches. CDR3 amino acids: CASSSPKGRGETQYF. In DNA, the CDR3 is TGTGCCAGCAGCTCCCCTAAGGGCAGGGGGGAGACCCAGTACTTC.

V is TRBV11-2 and J is TRBJ1-2, with D perhaps matching TRBD1 (6 bases). V was clipped by 5 bases and J by 3 bases, with 10 bases between them. Germline CDR1 SGHAT, CDR2 FQNNGV. The CDR3 is 13 residues long. The CDR3 reads CASSPGQHYGYTF. CDR3 in DNA: TGTGCCAGCAGCCCCGGACAGCACTATGGCTACACCTTC.

This chain connects TRBV7-2 to TRBJ2-3; maybe TRBD1 (6 bases). Germline CDR1 SGHTA, CDR2 FQGNSA. This CDR3 is 14 amino acids long. Deletions cut 5 bases from V and 2 bases from J, with 11 bases between. CDR3 in DNA: TGTGCCAGCAGCCCCCGGGACAACACAGATACGCAGTATTTT. Translating gives CASSPRDNTDTQYF. The full variable domain, rest sourced from reference TRBV7-2 and TRBJ2-3, is GAGVSQSPSNKVTEKGKDVELRCDPISGHTALYWYRQSLGQGLEFLIYFQGNSAPDKSGLPSDRFSAERTGGSVSTLTIQRTQQEDSAVYLCASSPRDNTDTQYFGPGTRLTVL.

The V call is TRBV28, the J call TRBJ1-5, with 9 bases aligning to TRBD1. Germline loops: CDR1 MDHEN, CDR2 SYDVKM. Trimming at V came to 1 base and at J to 0 bases, leaving 7 bases not matched to a gene. CDR3 size: 18 residues. The CDR3, as DNA: TGTGCCAGCAGTTTATTAAGGGACAGGGTTGGTAGCAATCAGCCCCAGCATTTT. Amino acid sequence: CASSLLRDRVGSNQPQHF.

In its sample, this clone was seen a few times. CDR3 amino acids: CAIRDGGMDNSPLHF. CDR3 bases: TGTGCCATCAGGGACGGAGGTATGGATAATTCACCCCTCCACTTT. This rearrangement joins TRBV10-3 to TRBJ1-6; D not resolved. The V end lost 6 bases, the J end lost 5 bases, and 14 bases lay between the germline ends. The CDR3 extends over 15 amino acids. In germline, CDR1 is ENHRY, CDR2 SYGVKD.

The chain carries TRBV2 and TRBJ2-2, with 8 bases lining up with TRBD2. The ends lost 7 bases at V and 4 bases at J; junction bases unmatched: 8. The CDR3 covers 15 residues. Germline V gene lookup returns CDR1 SNHLY and CDR2 FYNNEI. Here the CDR3 reads CASTAAGAGTGELFF. CDR3 in DNA: TGTGCCAGCACCGCAGCGGGAGCGGGCACCGGGGAGCTGTTTTTT.

The V gene is TRBV11-2, the J gene TRBJ1-1; D remains unclear. V lost 2 bases, J lost 6 bases, and 7 bases lay in between. Germline loops: CDR1 SGHAT, CDR2 FQNNGV. The CDR3 has 12 amino acids. CDR3 region: CASSLPYAEAFF. The CDR3 coding sequence is TGTGCCAGCAGCTTACCGTATGCTGAAGCTTTCTTT.

The chain links TRBV5-5 to TRBJ2-2; 7 bases match TRBD2. The V and J ends lost 0 bases and 1 base, in that order; junction bases with no gene match: 6. This CDR3 is 17 amino acids long. Germline lookup yields CDR1 SGHKS and CDR2 YYEKEE (reference sequence). The CDR3 DNA follows: TGTGCCAGCAGCTTGGTGCCCGGGACTAAGAACACCGGGGAGCTGTTTTTT. This codes for CASSLVPGTKNTGELFF. The full variable domain, its missing parts supplied by reference TRBV5-5 and TRBJ2-2, is DAGVTQSPTHLIKTRGQQVTLRCSPISGHKSVSWYQQVLGQGPQFIFQYYEKEERGRGNFPDRFSARQFPNYSSELNVNALLLGDSALYLCASSLVPGTKNTGELFFGEGSRLTVL.

This clone was observed at least ten times. The J gene is TRBJ1-6, the V gene TRBV4-2; TRBD1 matches 7 bases. V was pared by 3 bases and J by 7 bases, with 9 bases of the junction left unmatched. CDR1 is LGHNA, CDR2 YNFKEQ, per germline. The length of the CDR3 is 16 residues. CDR3 in DNA: TGTGCCAGCAGCCATGAAACAGGGGATGACAATTCACCCCTCCACTTT. Translation: CASSHETGDDNSPLHF.

The chain links TRBV28 to TRBJ2-4, with D perhaps matching TRBD2 (5 bases). The V gene lost 7 bases and the J gene lost 0 bases, with 16 bases spanning the gap. The CDR3 length is 16 residues. Germline loops: CDR1 MDHEN, CDR2 SYDVKM. Here the CDR3 reads CASTRRASLAKNIQYF. The CDR3 DNA reads as TGTGCCAGCACCCGTCGGGCTAGCCTAGCCAAAAACATTCAGTACTTC.

The genes are TRBV5-4 and TRBJ1-6, with a possible D match to TRBD1 (6 bases). The CDR3 runs to 12 residues. Trimming cost V 0 bases and J 18 bases, with 13 bases left between them. Germline CDR1 reads SGHNT; CDR2 reads YYREEE (reference sequence). The CDR3 protein is CASSLDSKGDHF. The CDR3 DNA reads as TGTGCCAGCAGCTTGGACTCCAAGGGGGACCACTTT.

This clone appeared once. This rearrangement joins TRBV12-5 to TRBJ1-2; perhaps TRBD1 as D (6 bases). The CDR3 has 12 amino acids. V was pared by 3 bases and J by 14 bases, with 16 bases between. CDR1 and CDR2 (germline): LGHNT, FRNRAP. CDR3 sequence: CASGFGGAPKTF. The CDR3 region has the DNA TGTGCTAGTGGTTTTGGGGGGGCCCCGAAGACCTTC. Full variable domain (remainder filled in from reference TRBV12-5 and TRBJ1-2): DARVTQTPRHKVTEMGQEVTMRCQPILGHNTVFWYRQTMMQGLELLAYFRNRAPLDDSGMPKDRFSAEMPDATLATLKIQPSEPRDSAVYFCASGFGGAPKTFGSGTRLTVV.

The rearrangement joins TRBV15 to TRBJ1-3; D not resolved. The germline CDR1 and CDR2 sequences are LNHNV and YYDKDF (reference sequence). V lost 5 bases and J lost 10, with 9 bases in between. This CDR3 is 11 amino acids long. The CDR3 DNA is TGTGCCACCAGCGCAGACAAAACCATATATTTT. This encodes CATSADKTIYF.